A single T cell receptor (beta chain) is shown here with its context. Repertoires were generated with immunoSEQ multiplex PCR, while TCRdb's copy carries only in-frame clones and drops some. The table lists 150,000 to 160,000 clones, 93% of them singletons. This specimen comes from a study of control samples from healthy donors and cancer patients. The germline gives CDR1 SGHTA, CDR2 FQGNSA. V was cut by 0 bases and J by 4 bases, with 6 bases left in between. The CDR3 runs 13 residues. This chain links TRBV7-2 with TRBJ2-5; no firm D call. The TCR was taken from a man between 50 and 59 years old in good health. Sequenced: blood. DNA of the CDR3: TGTGCCAGCAGCTTAGCGTTCGGAGAGACCCAGTACTTC. Its protein product is CASSLAFGETQYF.